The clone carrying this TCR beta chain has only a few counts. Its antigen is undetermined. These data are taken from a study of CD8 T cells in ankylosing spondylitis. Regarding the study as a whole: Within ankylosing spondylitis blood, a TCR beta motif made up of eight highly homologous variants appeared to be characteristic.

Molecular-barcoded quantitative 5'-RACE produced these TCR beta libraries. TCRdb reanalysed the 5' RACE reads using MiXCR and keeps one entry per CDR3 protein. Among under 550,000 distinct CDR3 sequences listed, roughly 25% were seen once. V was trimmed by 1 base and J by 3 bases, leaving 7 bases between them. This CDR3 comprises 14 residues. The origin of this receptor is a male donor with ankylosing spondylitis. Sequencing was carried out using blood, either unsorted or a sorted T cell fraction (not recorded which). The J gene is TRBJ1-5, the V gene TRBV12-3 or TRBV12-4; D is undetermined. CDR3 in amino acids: CASSLGGNNQPQHF. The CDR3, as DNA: TGTGCCAGCAGTTTAGGAGGTAACAATCAGCCCCAGCATTTT.